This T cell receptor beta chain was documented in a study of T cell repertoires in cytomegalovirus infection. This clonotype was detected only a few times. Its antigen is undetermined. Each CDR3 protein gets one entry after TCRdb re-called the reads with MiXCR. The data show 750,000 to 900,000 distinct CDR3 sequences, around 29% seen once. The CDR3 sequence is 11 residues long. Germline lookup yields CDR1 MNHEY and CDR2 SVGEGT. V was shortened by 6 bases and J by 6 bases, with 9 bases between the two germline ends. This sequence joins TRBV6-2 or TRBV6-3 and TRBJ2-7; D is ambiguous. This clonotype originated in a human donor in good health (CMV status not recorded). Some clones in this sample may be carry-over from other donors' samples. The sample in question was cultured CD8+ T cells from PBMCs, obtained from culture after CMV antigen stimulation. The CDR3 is CASSPNREQYF. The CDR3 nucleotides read TGTGCCAGCAGCCCCAATCGCGAGCAGTACTTC.